This paragraph covers one T cell receptor beta chain sequence. Its antigen is not known. The CDR3 covers 14 residues. Starting 14 to 28 days after autologous transplant, ipilimumab 1 mg/kg was given. Through week 26, nivolumab 3 mg/kg IV was given weeks 1, 4, 7, 10, then biweekly. Sequencing was performed with immunoSEQ multiplex PCR; in TCRdb, only in-frame clones are kept and a portion is missing. The table shows some 10,000 clones, with approximately 81% occurring only once. This sample was included in a study of ipilimumab plus nivolumab after autologous stem cell transplantation. Overall study results and limits: The authors say TCR, Treg and microbiome findings warrant further study.

This sample comprised PBMCs, obtained in a trial of ipilimumab plus nivolumab as post-transplant consolidation. The chain couples TRBV21-1 to TRBJ1-6. TRBV21-1 represents a pseudogene. The sequence was collected from a male donor with diffuse large B-cell lymphoma. The CDR3 DNA reads TGTGCCAGCAGATGGACGGATTATAATTCACCCCTCCACTTT. It encodes CASRWTDYNSPLHF.